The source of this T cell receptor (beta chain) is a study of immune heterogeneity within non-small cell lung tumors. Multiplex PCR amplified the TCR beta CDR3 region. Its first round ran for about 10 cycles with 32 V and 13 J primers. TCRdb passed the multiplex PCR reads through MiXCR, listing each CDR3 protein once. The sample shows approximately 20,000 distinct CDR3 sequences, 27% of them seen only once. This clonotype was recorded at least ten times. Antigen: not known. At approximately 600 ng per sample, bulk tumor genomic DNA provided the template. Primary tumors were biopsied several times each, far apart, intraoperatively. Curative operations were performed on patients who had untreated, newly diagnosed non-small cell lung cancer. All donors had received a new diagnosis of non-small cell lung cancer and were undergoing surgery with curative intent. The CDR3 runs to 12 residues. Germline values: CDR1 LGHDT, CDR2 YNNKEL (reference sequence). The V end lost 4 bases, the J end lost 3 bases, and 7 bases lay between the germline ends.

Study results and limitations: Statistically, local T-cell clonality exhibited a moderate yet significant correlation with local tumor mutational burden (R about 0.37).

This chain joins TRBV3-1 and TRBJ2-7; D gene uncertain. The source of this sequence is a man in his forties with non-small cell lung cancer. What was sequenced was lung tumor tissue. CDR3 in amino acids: CASSLSVYEQYF. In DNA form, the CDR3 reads TGTGCCAGCAGCCTTAGTGTCTACGAGCAGTACTTC.